These T cell receptor beta chains were read from a single sample in a study of shared clonotypes between healthy human individuals. Using immunoSEQ multiplex PCR, the repertoire was profiled, and TCRdb retains in-frame clones only, with some absent. This sample yields some 1 million clones, of which 75% are seen a single time; over 1.3% belongs to the top ten. Material: memory CD4+ T cells sorted from blood. These receptors came from a man between 18 and 29 years old in good health. Each CDR3 is given with its conserved first and last residue. The D gene is left open where the match is weak. The listing skips clone size in some rows; elsewhere it reads once, few, many or a size class.

V gene,clone size,CDR3 length,D gene,J gene,CDR3 protein,CDR3 DNA
TRBV5-1,.,15,TRBD1,TRBJ1-1,CASSREINRGTEAFF,TGCGCCAGCAGCCGAGAAATTAACAGGGGCACTGAAGCTTTCTTT
TRBV5-6,.,13,TRBD1,TRBJ1-2,CASSTTGGRGYTF,TGTGCCAGCAGCACAACAGGGGGCAGGGGCTACACCTTC
TRBV30,.,15,TRBD1,TRBJ2-2,CAWRGGQGRTGELFF,TGTGCCTGGAGGGGGGGACAGGGAAGGACCGGGGAGCTGTTTTTT
TRBV28,.,16,TRBD1,TRBJ2-2,CASSFSGGINTGELFF,TGTGCCAGCAGTTTTTCAGGGGGCATAAACACCGGGGAGCTGTTTTTT
TRBV11-3,.,15,.,TRBJ2-2,CASSSQGSPTGELFF,TGTGCCAGCAGCTCCCAGGGGTCCCCCACCGGGGAGCTGTTTTTT
TRBV28,.,13,.,TRBJ1-2,CAIHSRGAGGYTF,TGTGCCATCCATTCTCGGGGGGCAGGGGGCTACACCTTC
TRBV4-3,.,16,.,TRBJ2-7,CASSQDPARGSYEQYF,TGCGCCAGCAGCCAAGATCCTGCGCGGGGATCCTACGAGCAGTACTTC
TRBV5-1,medium-sized,13,.,TRBJ1-2,CASSLAGVGGYTF,TGCGCCAGCAGCTTGGCAGGGGTCGGTGGCTACACCTTC
TRBV27,.,15,.,TRBJ1-5,CASSGTSASNQPQHF,TGTGCCAGCAGCGGGACATCCGCCAGCAATCAGCCCCAGCATTTT
TRBV5-1,.,14,.,TRBJ2-3,CASSPGQSTDTQYF,TGCGCCAGCAGTCCCGGGCAGTCCACAGATACGCAGTATTTT
TRBV19,few,14,TRBD1,TRBJ1-2,CASKAGGTNYGYTF,TGTGCCAGTAAGGCAGGGGGCACTAACTATGGCTACACCTTC
TRBV7-2,.,17,.,TRBJ2-1,CASSPLPGQDSYNEQFF,TGTGCCAGCAGCCCTCTCCCGGGACAAGACTCCTACAATGAGCAGTTCTTC
TRBV7-2,many,14,.,TRBJ2-7,CASSLGVGRAEQYF,TGTGCCAGCAGCTTAGGTGTCGGCAGAGCCGAGCAGTACTTC
TRBV4-1,.,15,TRBD2,TRBJ2-5,CASSLPTGGSETQYF,TGCGCCAGCAGCCTCCCAACGGGAGGGTCGGAGACCCAGTACTTC
TRBV7-6,.,16,TRBD2,TRBJ2-3,CASSLRTSISTDTQYF,TGTGCCAGCAGCCTGCGGACTAGCATTAGCACAGATACGCAGTATTTT
TRBV6-1,.,15,TRBD2,TRBJ2-5,CASRTSGGRQETQYF,TGTGCCAGCAGAACTAGCGGGGGGCGCCAAGAGACCCAGTACTTC
TRBV6-6,.,15,TRBD2,TRBJ2-3,CASSMGGSSTDTQYF,TGTGCCAGCAGCATGGGGGGGTCTAGCACAGATACGCAGTATTTT
TRBV6-5,.,14,.,TRBJ1-2,CASRRDGTNYGYTF,TGTGCCAGCAGAAGGGACGGAACAAACTATGGCTACACCTTC
TRBV5-6,.,17,.,TRBJ2-2,CASSLANILGETGELFF,TGTGCCAGCAGCTTGGCCAATATCCTCGGAGAAACCGGGGAGCTGTTTTTT
TRBV18,.,17,TRBD1,TRBJ2-1,CASSQSATDRDHNEQFF,TGTGCCAGCTCACAATCCGCTACGGACAGGGATCACAATGAGCAGTTCTTC
TRBV11-2,.,14,.,TRBJ1-1,CASSLLVGGTEAFF,TGTGCCAGCAGCTTGCTGGTGGGGGGGACTGAAGCTTTCTTT
TRBV11-2,.,13,.,TRBJ1-1,CASSPWMNTEAFF,TGTGCCAGCAGCCCTTGGATGAACACTGAAGCTTTCTTT
TRBV18,.,16,.,TRBJ1-5,CASSPSTPGSNQPQHF,TGTGCCAGCTCACCGTCAACCCCGGGAAGCAATCAGCCCCAGCATTTT
TRBV7-9,.,16,.,TRBJ2-2,CASSSLAGASSGELFF,TGTGCCAGCAGCTCCCTGGCGGGGGCATCTTCCGGGGAGCTGTTTTTT
TRBV19,.,13,.,TRBJ1-1,CASRKQGWSEAFF,TGTGCCAGTAGGAAACAGGGTTGGTCTGAAGCTTTCTTT
TRBV28,few,15,TRBD1,TRBJ1-1,CASSATGGQNTEAFF,TGTGCCAGCAGTGCGACAGGGGGCCAGAACACTGAAGCTTTCTTT
TRBV5-1,.,13,.,TRBJ2-7,CASSLTGLHEQYF,TGCGCCAGCAGCTTGACAGGGCTCCACGAGCAGTACTTC
TRBV6-1,.,17,.,TRBJ2-7,CASSEEFRRLGQNEQYF,TGTGCCAGCAGTGAAGAATTCCGGAGGCTGGGACAAAACGAGCAGTACTTC
TRBV1,.,14,.,TRBJ2-5,CTSTPLDLLQTQYF,TGCACCAGCACCCCCCTTGATTTGCTACAGACCCAGTACTTC
TRBV18,.,13,.,TRBJ2-2,CASSPPVPGELFF,TGTGCCAGCTCACCCCCCGTCCCCGGGGAGCTGTTTTTT
TRBV7-2,.,13,.,TRBJ2-7,CASSLARNYEQYF,TGTGCCAGCAGCTTAGCCAGGAATTACGAGCAGTACTTC
TRBV28,.,11,.,TRBJ1-5,CASSSEQPQHF,TGTGCCAGCAGTTCCGAGCAGCCCCAGCATTTT
TRBV2,few,14,TRBD1,TRBJ2-5,CASRAGQGQETQYF,TGTGCCAGCAGAGCGGGACAGGGCCAAGAGACCCAGTACTTC
TRBV11-2,.,11,.,TRBJ2-7,CASGSGRKQYF,TGTGCCAGCGGGTCCGGCCGCAAGCAGTACTTC
TRBV27,.,14,TRBD1,TRBJ2-7,CASRTETGAYEQYF,TGTGCCAGCAGAACGGAGACAGGGGCCTACGAGCAGTACTTC
TRBV5-1,.,14,.,TRBJ2-7,CASSSLGGGYEQYF,TGCGCCAGCAGCTCCCTAGGGGGAGGATACGAGCAGTACTTC
TRBV6-5,.,12,.,TRBJ1-1,CASRHGNTEAFF,TGTGCCAGCAGACACGGGAACACTGAAGCTTTCTTT
TRBV5-1,.,18,TRBD1,TRBJ1-4,CASPEAGQDGGSNEKLFF,TGCGCCAGCCCTGAAGCGGGACAGGATGGGGGCAGTAATGAAAAACTGTTTTTT
TRBV11-2,.,16,.,TRBJ1-3,CASSLEGTVSGNTIYF,TGTGCCAGCAGCTTAGAAGGGACGGTGTCTGGAAACACCATATATTTT
TRBV6-6,.,15,.,TRBJ1-1,CASSYSPGTHTEAFF,TGTGCCAGCAGTTACTCCCCAGGGACCCACACTGAAGCTTTCTTT
TRBV6-1,.,15,.,TRBJ2-7,CASSEVTGKGYEQYF,TGTGCCAGCAGTGAAGTCACAGGGAAAGGGTACGAGCAGTACTTC
TRBV20-1,.,11,.,TRBJ2-5,CSARDWETQYF,TGCAGTGCTAGAGATTGGGAGACCCAGTACTTC
TRBV2,.,14,.,TRBJ2-2,CASHLEKSTGELFF,TGTGCCAGCCACCTAGAAAAATCCACCGGGGAGCTGTTTTTT
TRBV5-8,.,14,.,TRBJ2-5,CASSHGRSQETQYF,TGTGCCAGCAGCCACGGACGGAGCCAAGAGACCCAGTACTTC
TRBV11-2,.,15,.,TRBJ2-1,CASSLSGSSYNEQFF,TGTGCCAGCAGCTTATCGGGTAGCTCCTACAATGAGCAGTTCTTC
TRBV5-5,.,18,TRBD1,TRBJ1-4,CASSLTGVGGATNEKLFF,TGTGCCAGCAGCCTGACAGGGGTCGGAGGGGCAACTAATGAAAAACTGTTTTTT
TRBV5-1,.,13,TRBD1,TRBJ1-2,CASSYGQGNGYTF,TGCGCCAGCAGCTACGGACAGGGTAATGGCTACACCTTC
TRBV5-6,.,17,TRBD2,TRBJ2-2,CASSLERSGGYTGELFF,TGTGCCAGCAGCTTGGAACGTAGCGGGGGGTACACCGGGGAGCTGTTTTTT
TRBV15,.,14,TRBD1,TRBJ2-5,CATSRPGTAETQYF,TGTGCCACCAGCAGGCCCGGGACAGCGGAGACCCAGTACTTC
TRBV10-3,.,16,.,TRBJ2-1,CAISESGQGSDNEQFF,TGTGCCATCAGTGAGTCGGGTCAGGGGTCCGACAATGAGCAGTTCTTC
TRBV30,.,12,.,TRBJ1-1,CAWNPENTEAFF,TGTGCCTGGAATCCGGAGAACACTGAAGCTTTCTTT
TRBV18,.,15,.,TRBJ1-2,CASSPPRGPNYGYTF,TGTGCCAGCTCACCACCGAGGGGCCCTAACTATGGCTACACCTTC
TRBV18,.,16,TRBD2,TRBJ2-3,CASSPMPSGRTDTQYF,TGTGCCAGCTCACCGATGCCTAGCGGGAGAACAGATACGCAGTATTTT
TRBV7-2,few,17,TRBD2,TRBJ2-3,CASSPQSSGRAADTQYF,TGTGCCAGCAGCCCCCAAAGTAGCGGGAGGGCCGCGGATACGCAGTATTTT
TRBV2,.,15,.,TRBJ1-2,CASTQNPGANYGYTF,TGTGCCAGCACTCAAAACCCGGGGGCCAACTATGGCTACACCTTC
TRBV5-1,.,16,TRBD2,TRBJ2-2,CASSLVPSGLTGELFF,TGCGCCAGCAGCTTGGTGCCTAGCGGGCTCACCGGGGAGCTGTTTTTT
TRBV7-9,.,18,TRBD1,TRBJ2-1,CASSPQGAGNFRGSEQFF,TGTGCCAGCAGCCCTCAGGGGGCCGGCAATTTTAGGGGTTCTGAGCAGTTCTTC
TRBV12-5,.,14,.,TRBJ1-2,CASGLVLDGNGYTF,TGTGCTAGTGGTTTGGTACTCGATGGGAATGGCTACACCTTC
TRBV10-2,.,15,TRBD1,TRBJ1-4,CASSWTRDRNEKLFF,TGCGCCAGCAGTTGGACCCGGGACAGAAATGAAAAACTGTTTTTT
TRBV6-1,.,16,TRBD1,TRBJ1-6,CASSETGSMSNSPLHF,TGTGCCAGCAGTGAGACAGGGTCTATGTCTAATTCACCCCTCCACTTT